This T cell receptor (beta chain) was recovered during a study of beta chain features in type 1 diabetes. CD4+ cells of the naive, central memory, regulatory and stem cell-like memory types were sorted via CD45RO/CCR7/CD25/CD127/CD95/CD27. The ends were cut back, 7 bases at V and 8 bases at J, with 17 bases in the middle. This CDR3 has 13 residues. The V gene's germline CDR1 is SQVTM and CDR2 ANQGSEA. The study reverse transcribed the entire isolated RNA, so it sequenced expressed TCRB transcripts. The protocol was immunoSEQ multiplex PCR, while the TCRdb copy is restricted to in-frame clones and leaves out a portion. The data hold under 400,000 clones, with roughly 12% observed a single time. General observations from the study: VDJ junctions sequenced from type 1 diabetes patients showed fewer insertions and more deletions. It was possible that PCR favored shorter templates, equally so in patients and controls.

This clone was observed a few times. What it binds is unknown. Sequenced input: naive CD4+ T cells from blood. This clonotype was obtained from a man younger than 35 in good health. The chain is built from TRBV29-1 and TRBJ1-4; D gene uncertain. CDR3 amino acids: CSASVGWEEKLFF. The CDR3 DNA is TGCAGCGCTTCAGTCGGATGGGAGGAAAAACTGTTTTTT.